Shown below are 6 T cell receptor beta chains from a single sample sequenced in a study of cytomegalovirus exposure and HLA in healthy donors. The PCR contained 60 Vbeta and 13 Jbeta primers. The data were produced by immunoSEQ multiplex PCR, yet TCRdb's version contains in-frame clones alone and is incomplete. Altogether 150,000 or so clones are present, roughly four fifths being singletons, with the ten largest covering around 4.1%. The sample taken for sequencing was PBMCs. The origin of the receptors is a man aged 45 to 65 in good health and CMV-seropositive.

The sample holds one count of this clone. J is TRBJ2-3 and V is TRBV6-1; 9 nucleotides match TRBD2. The length of the CDR3 is 16 residues. V trimming: 0 bases; J trimming: 3 bases; junction bases outside the gene matches: 4. Germline V lookup: CDR1 MNHNS, CDR2 SASEGT. CDR3 nucleotides: TGTGCCAGCAGTGAAGCGTGGAGCGGGAGGACAGATACGCAGTATTTT. Translation: CASSEAWSGRTDTQYF.

The chain is built from TRBV10-3 and TRBJ2-3; the D gene is possibly TRBD2 (6 bases). The CDR3 sequence is 16 residues long. Germline CDR1 and CDR2: ENHRY and SYGVKD. V gave up 3 bases and J gave up 1 base, with 14 bases separating them. The chain's CDR3 is CAISDKAGEGTDTQYF. For the CDR3, the DNA is TGTGCCATCAGTGATAAAGCTGGGGAGGGCACAGATACGCAGTATTTT.

The chain links TRBV19 to TRBJ2-1; perhaps TRBD2 as D (6 bases). Trimming stripped 7 bases from V and 4 bases from J, with 20 bases between. Germline values: CDR1 LNHDA, CDR2 SQIVND (reference sequence). The CDR3 loop spans 16 amino acids. In nucleotides, the CDR3 is TGTGCCAGTAAAGGAGTACAGGTGGAGGGGTACAATGAGCAGTTCTTC. Residues: CASKGVQVEGYNEQFF.

This sequence joins TRBV7-9 and TRBJ1-3; D not resolved. The V gene lost 2 bases and the J gene lost 4 bases, with 6 bases spanning the gap. The CDR3 contains 13 residues. Germline-derived CDR1 and CDR2 are SEHNR and FQNEAQ (reference sequence). The CDR3 loop reads CASSLPSGNTIYF. The CDR3 DNA follows: TGTGCCAGCAGCTTACCGTCCGGAAACACCATATATTTT. Drawing the rest from reference TRBV7-9 and TRBJ1-3, the complete variable domain is DTGVSQNPRHKITKRGQNVTFRCDPISEHNRLYWYRQTLGQGPEFLTYFQNEAQLEKSRLLSDRFSAERPKGSFSTLEIQRTEQGDSAMYLCASSLPSGNTIYFGEGSWLTVV.

V gene TRBV5-6 combines with J gene TRBJ1-3, with no clear D. The CDR3 consists of 16 residues. V dropped 2 bases and J dropped 0 bases, with 12 bases sitting between them. Germline V gives CDR1 SGHDT, CDR2 YYEEEE. The CDR3 loop reads CASSFSGLSSGNTIYF. CDR3 in DNA: TGTGCCAGCAGCTTCTCCGGACTAAGCTCTGGAAACACCATATATTTT.

The chain carries TRBV2 and TRBJ2-3; the D gene is possibly TRBD1 (6 bases). The CDR3 is 14 residues long. Germline V CDR1 and CDR2: SNHLY, FYNNEI. Trimming stripped 6 bases from V and 4 bases from J, with 14 bases between. CDR3: CASSQQGLADTQYF. DNA for the CDR3: TGTGCCAGCAGCCAACAGGGATTGGCAGATACGCAGTATTTT.